This paragraph reports one TCR beta chain. Antigen: not known. There are 12 residues in the CDR3. CDR1 is SQVTM, CDR2 ANQGSEA, per germline. The source of the sample is a study of identical twins. Broader study findings: For out-of-frame beta sequences, excess twin sharing was weaker.

TCRdb itself ran the 5' RACE reads through MiXCR, one entry per CDR3 protein. The sample includes some 500,000 distinct CDR3 sequences, 9.6% of them seen just once. A further study also used this sample, focusing on yellow fever vaccine responses in identical twins.

Material for sequencing was PBMCs. This sequence joins TRBV29-1 and TRBJ2-7; D may correspond to TRBD1 or TRBD2 (6 bases each). This clonotype originated in a young woman in good health. CDR3 DNA: TGCAGTGGGGGGCTAGCGCGAGGGGAGCAGTACTTC. Translation: CSGGLARGEQYF.